This TCR beta chain derives from a study of T cell responses to AZD1222 COVID-19 vaccine. Study context: Researchers grouped second doses given at about 4 or about 12 weeks into one pool.

Study-wide results and caveats: Unmutated regions of variants are reportedly targeted by nearly half of spike-specific TCRs. Vaccine-associated CD4 TCRs ranged over spike, dominating at 160-218 and 743-854. Increased Spike-specific TCR breadth and depth were observed after two AZD1222 doses.

For this clone: Its specificity is not known. Compared with germline, one end of the junction differs, possibly owing to a read error.

Germline CDR1 reads MDHEN; CDR2 reads SYDVKM. The CDR3 consists of 11 residues. Using immunoSEQ multiplex PCR, the repertoire was profiled, and TCRdb retains in-frame clones only, with some absent. Among approximately 160,000 clones listed, 91% were seen once. The chain is built from TRBV28 and TRBJ2-1; D is perhaps TRBD2 (5 bases). This clonotype was sampled from an adult in good health. The sequencing here drew on peripheral blood, taken on day 0 of AZD1222 vaccination. The CDR3 here is CESGNNNEQFF. The DNA of the CDR3 is TGCGAGAGCGGAAATAACAATGAGCAGTTCTTC.